This T cell receptor (beta chain) was found in a study of pediatric ulcerative colitis. Study-wide findings and caveats: Clonal expansions reduced rectal repertoire diversity in acute severe colitis. Ulcerative colitis patients shared more blood-rectal clones than controls. All ulcerative colitis patients, but no controls, carried two rectal clonotypes.

Up to 500,000 reads were sequenced per sample. Clones were read by immunoSEQ multiplex PCR, and TCRdb kept only the in-frame ones, dropping some. The repertoire holds tens of thousands of clones, with approximately 87% as singletons. Germline trimming cut 6 bases from V and 3 bases from J; bases unmatched to any gene: 6. CDR1 KGHSH and CDR2 LQKENI come from the germline V gene. The CDR3 covers 14 residues. On this clone itself: What it binds is unknown.

The source of this sequence is a boy aged 5 to 17 who was a control in a study of pediatric ulcerative colitis. The chain couples TRBV18 to TRBJ1-1, with 8 bases that match TRBD1. The sample comprised blood. In nucleotides, the CDR3 is TGTGCCAGCTCGCGGGACAGGCTGGACACTGAAGCTTTCTTT. As protein: CASSRDRLDTEAFF.